This entry describes one T cell receptor beta chain. The protocol was immunoSEQ multiplex PCR, while the TCRdb copy is restricted to in-frame clones and leaves out a portion. Among 2 million to 2.5 million clones listed, almost 96% were seen once. The CDR3 is 13 residues long. Trimming took off 2 bases at V and 8 bases at J, with 15 bases between the two ends. The V gene's germline CDR1 is GTSNPN and CDR2 SVGIG (reference sequence). The data belong to a study of shared clonotypes between healthy human individuals. This chain connects TRBV30 to TRBJ1-2; possibly TRBD1 for D (6 bases). The sequence was obtained from a man aged 18 to 29 in good health. The sequencing sample was made of naive CD4+ T cells sorted from blood. Subset in this sample: CD45RA+ positively selected. CDR3 DNA sequence: TGTGCCTGGAGTCACAGGGACCCGAGGGGCTACACCTTC. Translation: CAWSHRDPRGYTF.